A single sample gave rise to the 11 T cell receptor beta chains below, sequenced in a study of lymphopenia after photon versus proton radiotherapy. Assay: immunoSEQ multiplex PCR; the TCRdb copy retains only in-frame clones and omits some. This table holds around 160,000 clones, about 85% found once. The sample in question was peripheral blood, obtained from a patient treated with photon-based radiotherapy. These receptors came from a man aged 45-65 years with gastric cancer.

The chain uses TRBV25-1 and TRBJ2-1, with 10 bases identical to TRBD1. J gave up 7 bases and V 5 bases, and 11 bases lay outside the gene matches. The germline CDR1 and CDR2 sequences are MGHDK and SYGVNS. The CDR3 has 16 residues. Written as DNA, the CDR3 is TGTGCCAGCAGTCAAACCTCGACAGGGGGCTTTAATGAGCAGTTCTTC. Protein sequence: CASSQTSTGGFNEQFF.

This rearrangement joins TRBV7-9 to TRBJ2-7, with 8 bases that match TRBD1. V shed 1 base, J shed 9 bases, and the junction held 11 bases outside the gene matches. The CDR3 sequence is 15 residues long. Germline V CDR1 and CDR2: SEHNR, FQNEAQ (reference sequence). CDR3 sequence reads: CASSLGPGTGSGQYF. For the CDR3, the DNA is TGTGCCAGCAGCTTAGGCCCGGGGACAGGCTCTGGGCAGTACTTC. Drawing the rest from reference TRBV7-9 and TRBJ2-7, the complete variable domain is DTGVSQNPRHKITKRGQNVTFRCDPISEHNRLYWYRQTLGQGPEFLTYFQNEAQLEKSRLLSDRFSAERPKGSFSTLEIQRTEQGDSAMYLCASSLGPGTGSGQYFGPGTRLTVT.

This clone appeared once. The chain carries TRBV19 and TRBJ2-1, with 7 bases that match TRBD1. V lost 6 bases and J lost 5; bases outside the gene matches: 7. The CDR3 consists of 14 residues. Germline V gene data show CDR1 as LNHDA and CDR2 as SQIVND (reference sequence). The chain's CDR3 is CASSKWDSNNEQFF. CDR3 in DNA: TGTGCCAGTAGCAAATGGGACAGTAACAATGAGCAGTTCTTC.

The chain is built from TRBV18 and TRBJ1-1; D remains ambiguous. The V and J ends lost 6 bases and 6 bases respectively, with 11 bases between them. The CDR3 extends over 12 amino acids. Germline V gene lookup returns CDR1 KGHSH and CDR2 LQKENI. The CDR3 sequence is CASSSGGAEAFF. The CDR3 DNA follows: TGTGCCAGCTCTTCGGGTGGGGCTGAAGCTTTCTTT.

The V call is TRBV10-3, the J call TRBJ1-1; 8 positions agree with TRBD1. The junction had 7 bases not matched to a gene; V was cut back by 6 bases and J by 1 base. The CDR3 covers 15 residues. Germline-derived CDR1 and CDR2 are ENHRY and SYGVKD. The CDR3 bases are TGTGCCATCAGCCCAACAGGGGGAGGGAACACTGAAGCTTTCTTT. This translates into CAISPTGGGNTEAFF.

The genes are TRBV29-1 and TRBJ2-3; TRBD2 is a possible D gene (5 bases). V shed 8 bases and J shed 0 bases, with 15 bases lying between them. CDR3 length equals 14 residues. CDR1 and CDR2 from the germline V gene are SQVTM and ANQGSEA. As DNA, the CDR3 is TGCAGCCCCGTACGTGGCGGGAGCACAGATACGCAGTATTTT. It codes for CSPVRGGSTDTQYF.

The gene calls are TRBV30 and TRBJ2-3; tentative D call: TRBD2 (6 bases). The CDR3 is 16 residues long. V lost 2 bases, J lost 0 bases, and 15 bases lay in between. CDR1 is GTSNPN and CDR2 is SVGIG in the germline V gene (reference sequence). CDR3 DNA: TGTGCCTGGAGTACGGGAGCCTACCGGAGCACAGATACGCAGTATTTT. It encodes CAWSTGAYRSTDTQYF.

J is TRBJ2-1 and V is TRBV5-3, with 7 positions matching TRBD2. TRBV5-3 is given ORF status, its function remaining uncertain. The CDR3 has 16 amino acids. The trim removed 3 bases at V and 5 bases at J, leaving 11 bases unmatched. CDR3 protein: CARSSREAPTDNEQFF. CDR3 coding DNA: TGTGCCAGAAGCTCCCGGGAGGCCCCCACCGACAATGAGCAGTTCTTC.

The rearrangement joins TRBV13 to TRBJ2-2, with 8 bases lining up with TRBD2. The CDR3 sequence is 16 residues long. The V gene's germline CDR1 is PRHDT and CDR2 FYEKMQ (reference sequence). Germline trimming cut 4 bases from V and 3 bases from J; bases unmatched to any gene: 7. DNA of the CDR3: TGTGCCAGCAGCTCGTCAGCGGGAGTGGACACCGGGGAGCTGTTTTTT. Its translation: CASSSSAGVDTGELFF.

The rearrangement uses TRBV10-3 and TRBJ2-1; D not certain. Germline V gives CDR1 ENHRY, CDR2 SYGVKD. There are 15 residues in the CDR3. V gave up 4 bases and J gave up 3 bases, with 13 bases separating them. CDR3 loop: CAISGLDQVYNEQFF. The CDR3 DNA reads as TGTGCCATCAGTGGCTTGGATCAGGTCTACAATGAGCAGTTCTTC.

CDR3 nucleotides: TGTGCCAGCAGTTACCAGGGGACGAACACCGGGGAGCTGTTTTTT. This sequence encodes CASSYQGTNTGELFF. The chain recombines TRBV6-5 with TRBJ2-2; D is perhaps TRBD1 (6 bases). This CDR3 comprises 15 residues. Germline-derived CDR1 and CDR2 are MNHEY and SVGAGI. Trimming took off 2 bases at V and 0 bases at J, with 7 bases between the two ends.